The 7 T cell receptor beta chains below all came from one sample that was sequenced in a study of blood T cell repertoires in COVID-19 (dated by TCRdb to 2018 to 2021). Libraries were built with the immunoSEQ multiplex PCR assay. The table was pulled from immuneACCESS by TCRdb, which kept in-frame rearrangements only. Such tables lose some clones; where checked, under half of the loss comes from unresolved V genes, and the rest has no known cause. The sample includes about 180,000 clones, with about 81% observed a single time. The ten biggest clones cover roughly 9.1% of the sample. The sequenced sample was peripheral blood. Receptor source: a woman in her 70s with acute or convalescent COVID-19.

This clone is termed medium-sized. The V call is TRBV3-1 (or the pseudogene TRBV3-2), the J call TRBJ1-1; D might be TRBD1 (5 bases). Germline V CDR1 and CDR2: LGHDT, YNNKEL (reference sequence). There are 14 residues in the CDR3. V was pared by 0 bases and J by 5 bases, with 10 bases between. Here the CDR3 reads CASSQDRVGTEAFF. The CDR3 DNA is TGTGCCAGCAGCCAAGACAGGGTCGGGACTGAAGCTTTCTTT.

V and J are TRBV6-6 and TRBJ2-3; D might be TRBD2 (5 bases). Germline CDR1 MNHNY, CDR2 SVGAGI (reference sequence). The CDR3 is 15 residues long. V shed 6 bases and J shed 0 bases, with 13 bases lying between them. As DNA, the CDR3 is TGTGCCAGCAGGTGGACTCTCTCCAGCACAGATACGCAGTATTTT. Its translation: CASRWTLSSTDTQYF.

The gene calls are TRBV28 and TRBJ1-2; 10 bases map to TRBD1. This CDR3 comprises 15 residues. J gave up 6 bases and V 6 bases, and 10 bases lay outside the gene matches. In germline, CDR1 is MDHEN, CDR2 SYDVKM. The CDR3 DNA reads as TGTGCCAGCAGACCGCTCATCGGGACAGGGGATGGCTACACCTTC. It translates to CASRPLIGTGDGYTF.

The J gene is TRBJ1-1, the V gene TRBV6-2 or TRBV6-3; 8 bases are shared with TRBD1. Germline CDR1 and CDR2: MNHEY and SVGEGT. V dropped 1 base and J dropped 6; count of bases not matched to a gene: 13. The CDR3 has 17 amino acids. The DNA of the CDR3 is TGTGCCAGCAGTTACTGGGGCGGACAGGGAGGGAAGTCTGAAGCTTTCTTT. Protein product: CASSYWGGQGGKSEAFF.

This chain links TRBV5-1 with TRBJ2-2; possible D gene TRBD2, 5 bases. CDR3 length: 13 residues. Germline V gives CDR1 SGHRS, CDR2 YFSETQ. The V end was cut by 6 bases, the J end by 3 bases, with 9 bases between. In DNA, the CDR3 is TGCGCCAGCACTATGCGGGACACCGGGGAGCTGTTTTTT. As protein: CASTMRDTGELFF.

This clone was seen once. The chain joins TRBV9 to TRBJ2-3; D might be TRBD1 (6 bases). The CDR3 is 14 residues long. CDR1 is SGDLS and CDR2 is YYNGEE in the germline V gene. Trimming pared 3 bases from V and 2 bases from J, leaving 10 bases between. CDR3 in amino acids: CASSATGFTDTQYF. The DNA for the CDR3 is TGTGCCAGCAGCGCCACAGGGTTCACAGATACGCAGTATTTT.

V usage is TRBV6-2 or TRBV6-3 and J usage is TRBJ1-5; TRBD1 is a possible D gene (5 bases). This CDR3 comprises 15 residues. The germline CDR1 and CDR2 sequences are MNHEY and SVGEGT. V was trimmed by 4 bases and J by 6 bases, leaving 16 bases between them. CDR3: CASSSSDKVFQPQHF. CDR3 nucleotides: TGTGCCAGCAGTTCCTCGGACAAGGTTTTTCAGCCCCAGCATTTT.